This TCR beta chain was captured in a study of blood T cell repertoires in COVID-19. Whole-study context: Spain, Italy and the United States supplied samples that represented acute and convalescent COVID-19.

Clones were sequenced by immunoSEQ multiplex PCR, and TCRdb holds only the in-frame ones, with some missing. The sample includes over 200,000 clones, roughly 80% of them seen just once. This CDR3 has 14 residues. Between the trimmed V and J ends, which lost 2 bases and 3 bases, there was a span of 11 bases. The germline gives CDR1 MNHEY, CDR2 SVGEGT. Sequencing input: peripheral blood. This receptor was obtained from a human donor in a cohort sampled during active COVID-19. The chain couples TRBV6-2 or TRBV6-3 to TRBJ2-7, with D tentatively TRBD2 (5 bases). The chain's CDR3 is CASSYRPGDYEQYF. CDR3 sequence (DNA): TGTGCCAGCAGTTACCGCCCCGGGGACTACGAGCAGTACTTC.